In its sample, the clone carrying this T cell receptor beta chain was seen a few times. No antigen is known for it. As to treatment: roughly 11-day PBMC culture with coronavirus spike peptide pools or control peptides (ViraFEST assay). TCR sequencing followed the expansion of antigen-specific T cells with peptide pools in ViraFEST. Recorded positive PCR dates fall between March and December 2020, preceding US Alpha, Beta and Delta variants. This specimen comes from a study of vaccination and CD4 T cells after COVID-19. Study in general: Diagnosis preceded the drawing of post-COVID samples by a median approximately 100 days (range 35 to 161).

At the Johns Hopkins FTIC core, DNA taken from cultured CD4+ T cells was sequenced by way of the Oncomine TCR Beta short-read assay. In this case, cultured CD4+ T cells provided the extracted genomic DNA. TCRdb itself ran the PCR reads through MiXCR, one entry per CDR3 protein. The sample consists of about 18,000 distinct CDR3 sequences, 35% to 40% of them appearing once. The clonotype comes from a human donor who had recovered from COVID-19. Material: CD4+ T cells from blood, cultured in vitro.

CDR3 coding DNA: TGTGCCAGCAGTAGCGGGCCGGGACAGGGGGTAGGGTACGAGCAGTACTTC. As protein: CASSSGPGQGVGYEQYF. The chain carries TRBV28 and TRBJ2-7; TRBD1 aligns across 11 bases. CDR1 and CDR2 from the germline V gene are MDHEN and SYDVKM. The CDR3 is 17 residues long. V shed 5 bases, J shed 4 bases, and the junction held 13 bases outside the gene matches.